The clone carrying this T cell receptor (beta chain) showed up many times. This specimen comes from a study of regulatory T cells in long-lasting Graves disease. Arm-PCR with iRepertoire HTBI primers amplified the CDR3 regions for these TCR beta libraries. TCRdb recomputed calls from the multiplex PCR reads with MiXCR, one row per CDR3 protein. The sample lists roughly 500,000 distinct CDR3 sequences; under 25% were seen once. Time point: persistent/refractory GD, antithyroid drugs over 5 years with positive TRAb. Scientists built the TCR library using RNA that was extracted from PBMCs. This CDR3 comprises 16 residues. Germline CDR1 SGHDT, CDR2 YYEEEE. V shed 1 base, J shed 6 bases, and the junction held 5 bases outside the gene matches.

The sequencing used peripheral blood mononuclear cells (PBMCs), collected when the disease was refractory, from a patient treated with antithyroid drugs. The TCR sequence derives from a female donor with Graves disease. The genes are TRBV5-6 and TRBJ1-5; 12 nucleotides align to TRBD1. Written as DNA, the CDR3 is TGTGCCAGCAGCTTGTCGGGACAGGGGGCCGGTCAGCCCCAGCATTTT. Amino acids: CASSLSGQGAGQPQHF. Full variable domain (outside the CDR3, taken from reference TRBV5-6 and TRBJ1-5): DAGVTQSPTHLIKTRGQQVTLRCSPKSGHDTVSWYQQALGQGPQFIFQYYEEEERQRGNFPDRFSGHQFPNYSSELNVNALLLGDSALYLCASSLSGQGAGQPQHFGDGTRLSIL.